The rows below give T cell receptor beta chains drawn from one sample of a study of shared clonotypes between healthy human individuals. The repertoire was sequenced with immunoSEQ multiplex PCR; TCRdb's copy has only in-frame clones and lacks some. The table lists some 2.1 million clones, over 85% of them singletons. Sequenced material: naive CD8+ T cells from PBMCs. These receptor sequences come from a man between 18 and 35 years old in good health. Some clones in this sample may be carry-over from other donors' samples. Each CDR3 is given with its conserved first and last residue. The D gene is left open where the match is weak. A row's size may be missing; if present it is once, few, many or a size class.

d_gene	abundance	j_gene	v_gene	CDR3aa	CDR3nt
-	-	TRBJ2-5	TRBV5-1	CASSAAPGRNQETQYF	TGCGCCAGCAGCGCCGCCCCGGGACGGAATCAAGAGACCCAGTACTTC
TRBD1	-	TRBJ1-5	TRBV7-9	CASGQGGQPQHF	TGTGCCAGCGGACAGGGCGGTCAGCCCCAGCATTTT
-	-	TRBJ1-1	TRBV28	CASTLSRWKNTEAFF	TGTGCCAGCACCCTATCCCGATGGAAGAACACTGAAGCTTTCTTT
-	once	TRBJ1-1	TRBV4-3	CASSQDTGTHFEAFF	TGCGCCAGCAGCCAAGATACAGGGACCCATTTTGAAGCTTTCTTT
-	-	TRBJ2-1	TRBV5-1	CASKDYGQPSYNEQFF	TGCGCCAGCAAAGATTACGGACAGCCCTCCTACAATGAGCAGTTCTTC
TRBD1	-	TRBJ1-1	TRBV11-2	CASSPSRDSLFAFF	TGTGCCAGCAGCCCTAGCCGGGACAGTCTCTTCGCTTTCTTT
-	once	TRBJ2-1	TRBV9	CASSVGQGSYEQFF	TGTGCCAGCAGCGTAGGGCAAGGGAGTTATGAGCAGTTCTTC
-	-	TRBJ2-7	TRBV13	CASSFSEGDEQYF	TGTGCCAGCAGCTTTAGCGAGGGGGACGAGCAGTACTTC
-	once	TRBJ2-2	TRBV7-7	CASSLASWSQGLHGELFF	TGTGCCAGCAGCTTAGCTAGTTGGTCCCAAGGTCTCCACGGGGAGCTGTTTTTT
-	once	TRBJ2-3	TRBV27	CASSLRVGTDTQYF	TGTGCCAGCAGTTTGCGGGTGGGCACAGATACGCAGTATTTT
-	-	TRBJ2-1	TRBV11-2	CASSLGRASPYNEQFF	TGTGCCAGCAGCTTAGGTAGGGCTAGTCCCTACAATGAGCAGTTCTTC
-	-	TRBJ1-5	TRBV4-3	CASSQGFGSTSQHF	TGCGCCAGCAGCCAAGGATTCGGCTCTACGTCCCAGCATTTT
-	-	TRBJ2-1	TRBV27	CASSLGAKPGNEQFF	TGTGCCAGCAGTTTAGGGGCTAAGCCGGGGAATGAGCAGTTCTTC
TRBD2	-	TRBJ2-3	TRBV27	CASRALYKALAGFTDTQYF	TGTGCCAGCAGAGCGCTGTATAAGGCCCTAGCGGGATTCACAGATACGCAGTATTTT
TRBD1	-	TRBJ2-1	TRBV19	CASSMQGAGNEQFF	TGTGCCAGTAGTATGCAGGGGGCAGGCAATGAGCAGTTCTTC
-	-	TRBJ2-7	TRBV5-4	CASSPYRDGTYEQYF	TGTGCCAGCAGCCCGTACCGGGACGGGACCTACGAGCAGTACTTC
-	many	TRBJ2-1	TRBV4-3	CASSQEPENEQFF	TGCGCCAGCAGCCAAGAGCCAGAAAATGAGCAGTTCTTC
-	-	TRBJ2-7	TRBV7-9	CASSWGARYEQYF	TGTGCCAGCAGTTGGGGGGCTCGTTACGAGCAGTACTTC
-	-	TRBJ2-3	TRBV28	CASSFPNTDTQYF	TGTGCCAGCAGTTTCCCCAACACAGATACGCAGTATTTT
-	once	TRBJ2-3	TRBV15	CATSSQPGGSSFGTQYF	TGTGCCACCAGCTCCCAACCTGGGGGGTCCTCATTCGGTACGCAGTATTTT
-	-	TRBJ2-2	TRBV27	CASSFRGASELFF	TGTGCCAGCAGTTTTCGGGGGGCGTCGGAGCTGTTTTTT
-	once	TRBJ2-5	TRBV4-3	CASSQDSEETQYF	TGCGCCAGCAGCCAAGACTCGGAAGAGACCCAGTACTTC
-	-	TRBJ1-4	TRBV27	CASRKPRRRGENEKLFF	TGTGCCAGCAGAAAACCCCGGCGGAGAGGGGAAAATGAAAAACTGTTTTTT
TRBD1	-	TRBJ1-2	TRBV6-7	CASSRTRQGIYEGYTF	TGTGCCAGCAGTAGGACGCGACAGGGGATTTATGAAGGCTACACCTTC
-	-	TRBJ2-7	TRBV6-1	CASSDLTGGLGNEQYF	TGTGCCAGCAGTGATCTAACCGGGGGGCTGGGGAATGAGCAGTACTTC
-	-	TRBJ1-5	TRBV4-1	CASSQLTVGQPQHF	TGCGCCAGCAGCCAACTGACAGTAGGTCAGCCCCAGCATTTT
-	-	TRBJ1-2	TRBV4-2	CASSQLSQGGYGYTF	TGTGCCAGCAGCCAACTGAGCCAGGGCGGCTATGGCTACACCTTC
-	-	TRBJ2-7	TRBV13	CASTDSGLYEQYF	TGTGCCAGCACGGATAGCGGATTGTACGAGCAGTACTTC
TRBD2	-	TRBJ2-3	TRBV27	CASSADRTSAADTQYF	TGTGCCAGCAGCGCGGATCGGACTAGCGCGGCAGATACGCAGTATTTT
-	-	TRBJ2-7	TRBV11-2	CASSLAGGGAESYEQYF	TGTGCCAGCAGCTTAGCGGGTGGTGGGGCCGAGTCCTACGAGCAGTACTTC
-	-	TRBJ1-1	TRBV27	CASSGDMNTEAFF	TGTGCCAGCAGTGGAGATATGAACACTGAAGCTTTCTTT
-	-	TRBJ2-4	TRBV27	CASSSSLGAHKNIQYF	TGTGCCAGCAGTTCTTCACTAGGGGCACACAAAAACATTCAGTACTTC
-	-	TRBJ2-5	TRBV5-6	CASSFYSGWTQYF	TGTGCCAGCAGCTTCTACTCCGGGTGGACCCAGTACTTC
-	-	TRBJ2-1	TRBV7-9	CASTLARDSNEQFF	TGTGCCAGCACGTTGGCCCGTGACAGCAATGAGCAGTTCTTC
TRBD2	-	TRBJ2-5	TRBV28	CASSPQGTSGQGTQYF	TGTGCCAGCAGTCCCCAGGGTACTAGCGGCCAGGGGACCCAGTACTTC
-	-	TRBJ2-7	TRBV6-1	CASSNRQESYEQYF	TGTGCCAGCAGTAACCGACAGGAGTCCTACGAGCAGTACTTC
-	-	TRBJ1-1	TRBV2	CASSEWVVNTEAFF	TGTGCCAGCAGTGAATGGGTGGTGAACACTGAAGCTTTCTTT
TRBD2	-	TRBJ2-2	TRBV4-1	CASSQGQNFGRGGELFF	TGCGCCAGCAGCCAAGGGCAAAATTTCGGGAGGGGCGGGGAGCTGTTTTTT
-	-	TRBJ2-3	TRBV27	CASSSHSRLSTDTQYF	TGTGCCAGCAGTTCCCACAGCCGACTGAGCACAGATACGCAGTATTTT
-	-	TRBJ2-7	TRBV28	CASSLRGARDEQYF	TGTGCCAGCAGTTTACGGGGGGCGCGGGACGAGCAGTACTTC
-	-	TRBJ2-2	TRBV7-9	CASSPRLDKNTGELFF	TGTGCCAGCAGCCCCCGACTAGACAAGAACACCGGGGAGCTGTTTTTT
-	-	TRBJ1-5	TRBV27	CASSLGGGGYQPQHF	TGTGCCAGCAGCCTCGGGGGCGGGGGTTATCAGCCCCAGCATTTT
-	-	TRBJ1-1	TRBV4-1	CASSLGLGTEAFF	TGCGCCAGCAGCCTCGGTCTGGGCACTGAAGCTTTCTTT
-	-	TRBJ1-1	TRBV28	CASSPPGSGGEAFF	TGTGCCAGCAGCCCCCCCGGATCGGGGGGTGAAGCTTTCTTT
-	-	TRBJ2-2	TRBV27	CASSFSGATTNTGELFF	TGTGCCAGCAGTTTCTCCGGGGCCACGACGAACACCGGGGAGCTGTTTTTT
-	-	TRBJ1-4	TRBV19	CASSIETGLSGEKLFF	TGTGCCAGTAGTATAGAAACGGGACTATCGGGTGAAAAACTGTTTTTT
-	-	TRBJ1-1	TRBV27	CATLGGAMNTEAFF	TGTGCCACCCTAGGAGGCGCTATGAACACTGAAGCTTTCTTT
-	-	TRBJ2-1	TRBV4-3	CASSRKWTVPSNEQFF	TGCGCCAGCAGCCGTAAATGGACTGTTCCCTCCAATGAGCAGTTCTTC
-	-	TRBJ2-5	TRBV6-5	CASSYGRTPVTQYF	TGTGCCAGCAGTTACGGCAGGACGCCCGTGACCCAGTACTTC
-	-	TRBJ1-1	TRBV29-1	CSVESGEHFEAFF	TGCAGCGTTGAATCTGGGGAACACTTTGAAGCTTTCTTT
-	-	TRBJ2-7	TRBV5-1	CASSLALGGEQYF	TGCGCCAGCAGCTTGGCACTTGGTGGCGAGCAGTACTTC
-	-	TRBJ2-1	TRBV5-4	CASSKGSSYNEQFF	TGTGCCAGCAGCAAAGGGAGCTCCTACAATGAGCAGTTCTTC
TRBD1	-	TRBJ2-2	TRBV28	CASQYRGSFGELFF	TGTGCCAGCCAATACAGGGGGTCATTCGGGGAGCTGTTTTTT